The source of this TCR beta chain is a study of T cell clones after liver transplantation. Study-wide context: Graft-donor-reactive sequences were compared with third-party-reactive TCRbeta sequences from pre-transplant mixed lymphocyte reactions. HCV positivity affected three of eight recipients; the rest lacked autoimmune or viral indications.

Comments on this clone: The antigen is not known.

V was clipped by 0 bases and J by 0 bases, with 6 bases between them. This CDR3 region has 14 residues. CDR1 and CDR2 (germline): SGHRS, YFSETQ. Findings and limits, study-wide: Low donor cell numbers restricted donor-reactive repertoire measurement in a couple of subjects.

Only in-frame clones appear in the TCRdb table, and some are missing; sequencing was by immunoSEQ multiplex PCR. The data contain more than 75,000 clones, roughly 80% of them singletons. The input for sequencing was CD4+ T cells from blood, taken 46 months after liver transplant. The source is a human patient who received a liver transplant. Some T cells may arise from the graft donor. The V and J genes are TRBV5-1 and TRBJ2-5; no firm D call. The CDR3 reads CASSLGGNQETQYF. The CDR3 coding sequence is TGCGCCAGCAGCTTGGGTGGGAACCAAGAGACCCAGTACTTC. The whole variable domain, remainder taken from reference TRBV5-1 and TRBJ2-5, is KAGVTQTPRYLIKTRGQQVTLSCSPISGHRSVSWYQQTPGQGLQFLFEYFSETQRNKGNFPGRFSGRQFSNSRSEMNVSTLELGDSALYLCASSLGGNQETQYFGPGTRLLVL.